This TCR beta chain comes out of a study of vaccination effects on CD4 cells after COVID-19. The study, taken as a whole, reports: Healthy vaccinees had only 1 of 255 vaccine-induced clones cross-react with common cold coronaviruses. There was marked clonal contraction among infection- and vaccine-induced clones late after vaccination.

A note on this clone: Its cognate antigen is unknown.

The germline V gene encodes CDR1 SQVTM and CDR2 ANQGSEA. V lost 3 bases, J lost 5 bases, and 13 bases lay in between. The CDR3 runs to 13 residues. TCRdb's table, derived via immunoSEQ multiplex PCR, lists solely in-frame clones and lacks some. The sample comprises more than 25,000 clones, roughly two thirds of which are singletons, and over 25% rests with the top ten. Sequencing was preceded by expansion of antigen-specific CD4+ T cells with viral peptide pools in the ViraFEST assay. Researchers isolated CD4+ T cells once approximately eleven days of culture had elapsed. It was with approximately 10 IU/ml IL-2 and roughly 9.2 ug/ml peptides that 1.8 million or so PBMC per well were cultured. Cultures got half-medium changes with IL-2 on days 3 and 7.

The input for sequencing was CD4+ T cells from PBMCs cultured with HCoV-229E spike peptides, taken before COVID-19 vaccination. The receptor comes from a human donor who received a COVID-19 vaccine. V gene TRBV29-1 combines with J gene TRBJ2-5, with D possibly being TRBD1 (5 bases). The CDR3 here is CSVDWQGRETQYF. The CDR3 nucleotides read TGCAGCGTTGATTGGCAGGGAAGGGAGACCCAGTACTTC.